The T cell receptor (beta chain) under discussion was sequenced for a study of blood T cell repertoires in COVID-19. About the study: COVID-19 samples collected from the United States, Italy and Spain covered acute and convalescent phases.

Authors' analysis steps: The assay estimated nucleated cells by amplifying reference gene primers. Clones were read by immunoSEQ multiplex PCR, and TCRdb kept only the in-frame ones, dropping some. The DNA was the basis for D and trimming; V, J and clone size are from that table. The sample lists a few hundred thousand clones, 81% seen once, with more than 0.95% in the top ten. This CDR3 has 14 amino acids. The germline gives CDR1 KGHDR, CDR2 SFDVKD. Trimming removed 3 bases from V and 0 bases from J, with 7 bases in between. The receptor was isolated from a human donor with acute or convalescent COVID-19. The donor label of this sample is uncertain. Sequenced: peripheral blood. The chain couples TRBV24-1 to TRBJ1-1; D is uncertain. The CDR3 bases are TGTGCCACCAGTGATCTATTCTTGAACACTGAAGCTTTCTTT. It encodes CATSDLFLNTEAFF.